The next 16 T cell receptor beta chains were all read from a single sample in a study of blood T cell repertoires in COVID-19. Generated by immunoSEQ multiplex PCR, the TCRdb table keeps only in-frame clones and is missing some. The sample contains hundreds of thousands of clones, approximately 80% of which appear only once. Sequencing input: peripheral blood. All receptors derive from a woman older than 75 with acute or convalescent COVID-19.

This rearrangement joins TRBV19 to TRBJ1-2; TRBD1 matches 9 bases. Germline V CDR1 and CDR2: LNHDA, SQIVND (reference sequence). Unmatched junction bases numbered 5, after V lost 5 bases and J lost 4 bases. The CDR3 has 14 residues. The CDR3 loop is CASSSTGGSYGYTF. The CDR3 DNA is TGTGCCAGTAGTTCGACAGGGGGAAGCTATGGCTACACCTTC.

The chain links TRBV19 to TRBJ2-1; 14 nucleotides line up with TRBD2. The CDR3 sequence is 16 residues long. Germline lookup yields CDR1 LNHDA and CDR2 SQIVND (reference sequence). V dropped 3 bases and J dropped 9; count of bases not matched to a gene: 7. CDR3 nucleotides: TGTGCCAGTAGTATTGGGACTAGCGGGAGAACTACTGAGCAGTTCTTC. It codes for CASSIGTSGRTTEQFF.

V usage is TRBV6-5 and J usage is TRBJ2-1; 7 bases fit TRBD1. With 5 bases clipped from V and 4 bases from J, the junction kept 8 bases outside the gene matches. CDR3 length: 15 amino acids. Germline lookup yields CDR1 MNHEY and CDR2 SVGAGI. CDR3 loop: CASSTPGTAYNEQFF. Here the CDR3 DNA reads TGTGCCAGCAGTACCCCCGGGACAGCATACAATGAGCAGTTCTTC.

This chain connects TRBV11-2 to TRBJ2-4, with 7 bases aligning to TRBD2. The V gene's germline CDR1 is SGHAT and CDR2 FQNNGV. After removal of 0 bases from V and 0 bases from J, the junction contained 5 bases not matched to a gene. The CDR3 contains 17 residues. The CDR3 here is CASSLDLGGIAKNIQYF. For the CDR3, the DNA is TGTGCCAGCAGCTTAGATCTCGGGGGGATAGCCAAAAACATTCAGTACTTC.

The chain links TRBV7-6 to TRBJ1-1, with 8 bases matching TRBD1. Germline CDR1 reads SGHVS; CDR2 reads FNYEAQ. The CDR3 totals 16 residues. Trimming at V came to 5 bases and at J to 0 bases, leaving 8 bases not matched to a gene. The chain's CDR3 is CASSPGQGAMNTEAFF. The CDR3 DNA is TGTGCCAGCAGCCCAGGACAGGGCGCTATGAACACTGAAGCTTTCTTT.

V gene TRBV6-1 combines with J gene TRBJ1-4; 8 bases are a match to TRBD1. In germline, CDR1 is MNHNS, CDR2 SASEGT. The CDR3 contains 17 residues. After removal of 1 base from V and 7 bases from J, the junction contained 11 bases not matched to a gene. CDR3 loop: CASSEGGRGRISEKLFF. The CDR3 DNA follows: TGTGCCAGCAGTGAAGGGGGCAGGGGGCGCATTAGTGAAAAACTGTTTTTT.

This clone was counted only a few times. This chain joins TRBV10-3 and TRBJ2-1, with TRBD2 identical over 9 bases. Germline V gene lookup returns CDR1 ENHRY and CDR2 SYGVKD. The CDR3 extends over 15 amino acids. V dropped 5 bases and J dropped 4; count of bases not matched to a gene: 6. The CDR3 DNA is TGTGCCATCAGTCCGGTAGCGGGGGTATACAATGAGCAGTTCTTC. Amino acid sequence: CAISPVAGVYNEQFF.

The rearrangement uses TRBV2 and TRBJ1-2; 10 bases are a match to TRBD1. Germline CDR1 is SNHLY and CDR2 is FYNNEI. Germline trimming cut 5 bases from V and 5 bases from J; bases unmatched to any gene: 5. This CDR3 contains 14 residues. CDR3 coding DNA: TGTGCCAGCAGTATGACAGGGGGCAAGTATGGCTACACCTTC. This sequence encodes CASSMTGGKYGYTF.

The J gene is TRBJ2-5, the V gene TRBV19; 9 bases are a match to TRBD1. CDR1 and CDR2 (germline): LNHDA, SQIVND (reference sequence). The junction had 7 bases not matched to a gene; V was cut back by 7 bases and J by 4 bases. This CDR3 comprises 14 residues. CDR3 sequence (DNA): TGTGCCAGTACGCAACCGGGACAGGGAGAGACCCAGTACTTC. This encodes CASTQPGQGETQYF.

The chain combines TRBV18 with TRBJ1-2; TRBD1 matches at 10 bases. The V gene's germline CDR1 is KGHSH and CDR2 LQKENI. This CDR3 has 15 residues. V gave up 3 bases and J gave up 2 bases; unmatched junction bases: 3. CDR3 region: CASSPDRGLNYGYTF. DNA of the CDR3: TGTGCCAGCTCACCTGACAGGGGGCTGAACTATGGCTACACCTTC.

The rearrangement links TRBV9 to TRBJ2-5; the D is unclear. Germline CDR1 and CDR2: SGDLS and YYNGEE. V lost 0 bases, J lost 5 bases, and 8 bases lay in between. The CDR3 extends over 13 amino acids. The CDR3 is CASSVAGRETQYF. The DNA for the CDR3 is TGTGCCAGCAGCGTAGCAGGCAGGGAGACCCAGTACTTC.

The chain couples TRBV29-1 to TRBJ2-2, with a weak D call TRBD2 (7 bases). Germline CDR1 is SQVTM and CDR2 is ANQGSEA. The CDR3 is made up of 14 amino acids. Trimming stripped 4 bases from V and 2 bases from J, with 11 bases between. This CDR3 is CSVVRGGNTGELFF. As DNA, the CDR3 is TGCAGCGTTGTGAGGGGGGGAAACACCGGGGAGCTGTTTTTT.

The chain is built from TRBV6-5 and TRBJ2-5, with 10 bases fitting TRBD1. The CDR3 is made up of 14 amino acids. Germline trimming cut 6 bases from V and 1 base from J; bases unmatched to any gene: 2. Per the germline V gene, CDR1 is MNHEY and CDR2 is SVGAGI. The CDR3 DNA sequence: TGTGCCAGCAGGAGACAGGGGGCCCAAGAGACCCAGTACTTC. As protein: CASRRQGAQETQYF.

This rearrangement joins TRBV24-1 to TRBJ1-1, with 7 positions matching TRBD1. CDR1 is KGHDR, CDR2 SFDVKD, per germline. V dropped 5 bases and J dropped 1; count of bases not matched to a gene: 6. The CDR3 is 15 amino acids. In nucleotides, the CDR3 is TGTGCCACCAGTGCCCCGGGACAGTCGAACACTGAAGCTTTCTTT. Encoded protein: CATSAPGQSNTEAFF.

The gene calls are TRBV19 and TRBJ1-5; a weak D match, TRBD1 (6 bases). The CDR3 is 15 residues long. V was clipped by 4 bases and J by 3 bases, with 13 bases between them. CDR1 is LNHDA, CDR2 SQIVND, per germline (reference sequence). The CDR3 bases are TGTGCCAGTAGTACTTACCGGGACAACAATCAGCCCCAGCATTTT. Translating it yields CASSTYRDNNQPQHF.

This rearrangement joins TRBV28 to TRBJ1-2; TRBD1 matches at 8 bases. Germline-derived CDR1 and CDR2 are MDHEN and SYDVKM. Trimming removed 10 bases from V and 2 bases from J; junction bases left unmatched: 12. The CDR3 length is 15 residues. DNA of the CDR3: TGTGCCATTCCGCTTGGACAGGGAGTAAACTATGGCTACACCTTC. It specifies CAIPLGQGVNYGYTF.